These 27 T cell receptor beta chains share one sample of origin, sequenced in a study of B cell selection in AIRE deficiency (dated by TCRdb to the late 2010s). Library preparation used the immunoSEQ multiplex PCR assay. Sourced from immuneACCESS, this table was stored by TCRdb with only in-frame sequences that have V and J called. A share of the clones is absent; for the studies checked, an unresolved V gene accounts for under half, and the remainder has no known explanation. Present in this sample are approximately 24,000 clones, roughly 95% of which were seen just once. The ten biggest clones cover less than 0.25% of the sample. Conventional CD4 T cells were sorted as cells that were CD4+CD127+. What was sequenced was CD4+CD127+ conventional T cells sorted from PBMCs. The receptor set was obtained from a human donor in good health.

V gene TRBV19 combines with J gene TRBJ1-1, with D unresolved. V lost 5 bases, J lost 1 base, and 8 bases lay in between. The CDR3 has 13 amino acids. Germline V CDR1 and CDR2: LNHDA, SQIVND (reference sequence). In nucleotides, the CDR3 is TGTGCCAGTAGTTACGCGGAGAACACTGAAGCTTTCTTT. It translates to CASSYAENTEAFF.

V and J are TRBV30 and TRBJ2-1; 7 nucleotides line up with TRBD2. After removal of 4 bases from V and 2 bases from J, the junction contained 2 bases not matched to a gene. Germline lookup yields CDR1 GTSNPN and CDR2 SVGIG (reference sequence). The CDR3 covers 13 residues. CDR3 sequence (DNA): TGTGCCTGGACTGCGGGGGCCTACAATGAGCAGTTCTTC. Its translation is CAWTAGAYNEQFF.

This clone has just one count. CDR3: CAREGEGLGYNEQFF. The CDR3 DNA follows: TGTGCCAGGGAGGGGGAGGGCCTAGGCTACAATGAGCAGTTCTTC. This chain uses TRBV21-1 with TRBJ2-1; TRBD2, as called in the table, went unchecked against the DNA. TRBV21-1 is a listed pseudogene. CDR3 size: 15 residues.

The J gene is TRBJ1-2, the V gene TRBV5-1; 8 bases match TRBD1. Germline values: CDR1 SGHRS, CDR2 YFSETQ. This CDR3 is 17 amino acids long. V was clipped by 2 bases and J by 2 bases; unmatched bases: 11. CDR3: CASSFSGGANPNYGYTF. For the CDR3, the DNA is TGCGCCAGCAGCTTCTCAGGGGGCGCCAACCCAAACTATGGCTACACCTTC.

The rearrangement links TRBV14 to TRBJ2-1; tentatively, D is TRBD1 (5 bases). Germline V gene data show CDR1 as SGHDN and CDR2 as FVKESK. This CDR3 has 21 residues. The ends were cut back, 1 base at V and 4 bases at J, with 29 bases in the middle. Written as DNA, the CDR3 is TGTGCCAGCAGCCAAGGGGAATACGGTAATAGACAGAGCATAAGATACAATGAGCAGTTCTTC. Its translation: CASSQGEYGNRQSIRYNEQFF.

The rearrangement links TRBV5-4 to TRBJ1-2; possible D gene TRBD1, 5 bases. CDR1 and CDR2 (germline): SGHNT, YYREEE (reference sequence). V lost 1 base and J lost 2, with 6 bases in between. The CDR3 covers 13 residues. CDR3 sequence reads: CASSLRGNYGYTF. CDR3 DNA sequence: TGTGCCAGCAGCTTGCGGGGGAACTATGGCTACACCTTC.

The CDR3 DNA reads as TGTGCCAGCACCGACAAGGGGTTGGGCTATGGCTACACCTTC. This encodes CASTDKGLGYGYTF. The chain combines TRBV7-9 with TRBJ1-2; D is perhaps TRBD1 (5 bases). There are 14 residues in the CDR3. The germline CDR1 and CDR2 sequences are SEHNR and FQNEAQ (reference sequence). V lost 7 bases, J lost 4 bases, and 16 bases lay in between.

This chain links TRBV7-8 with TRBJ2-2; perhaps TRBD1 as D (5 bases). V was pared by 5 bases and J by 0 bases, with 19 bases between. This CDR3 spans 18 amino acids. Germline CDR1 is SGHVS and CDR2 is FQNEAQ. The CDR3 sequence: CASSPLQTDFANTGELFF. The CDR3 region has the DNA TGTGCCAGCAGCCCCCTTCAGACAGATTTCGCGAACACCGGGGAGCTGTTTTTT.

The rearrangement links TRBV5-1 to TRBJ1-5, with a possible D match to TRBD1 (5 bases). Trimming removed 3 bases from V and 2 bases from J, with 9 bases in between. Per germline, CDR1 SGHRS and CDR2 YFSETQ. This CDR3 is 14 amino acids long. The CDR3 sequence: CASSSGEGNQPQHF. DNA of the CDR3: TGCGCCAGCAGCTCGGGGGAGGGCAATCAGCCCCAGCATTTT.

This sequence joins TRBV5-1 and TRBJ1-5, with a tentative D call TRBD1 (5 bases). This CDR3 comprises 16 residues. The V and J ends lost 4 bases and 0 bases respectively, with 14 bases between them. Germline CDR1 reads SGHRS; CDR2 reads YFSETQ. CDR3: CASSPPRGDSNQPQHF. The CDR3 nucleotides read TGCGCCAGCAGCCCCCCTCGGGGCGATAGCAATCAGCCCCAGCATTTT.

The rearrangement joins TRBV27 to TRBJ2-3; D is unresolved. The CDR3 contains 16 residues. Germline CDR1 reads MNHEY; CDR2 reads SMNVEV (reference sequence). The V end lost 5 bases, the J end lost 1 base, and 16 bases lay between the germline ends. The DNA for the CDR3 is TGTGCCAGCAGTGGACGAGCCTGGGATCGCACAGATACGCAGTATTTT. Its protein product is CASSGRAWDRTDTQYF.

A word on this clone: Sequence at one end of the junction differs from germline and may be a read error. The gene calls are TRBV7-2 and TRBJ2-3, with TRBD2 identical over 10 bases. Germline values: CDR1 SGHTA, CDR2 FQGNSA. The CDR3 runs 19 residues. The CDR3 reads CASSIAGGPSSYSTDTQYF. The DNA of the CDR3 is TGTGCCAGCAGCATAGCGGGGGGCCCATCATCCTATAGCACAGATACGCAGTATTTT.

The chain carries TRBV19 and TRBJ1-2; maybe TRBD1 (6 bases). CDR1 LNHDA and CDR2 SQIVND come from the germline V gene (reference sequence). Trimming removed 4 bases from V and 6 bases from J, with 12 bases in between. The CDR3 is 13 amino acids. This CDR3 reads CASSTRRGDGYTF. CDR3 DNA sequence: TGTGCCAGTAGTACCCGCAGGGGCGATGGCTACACCTTC.

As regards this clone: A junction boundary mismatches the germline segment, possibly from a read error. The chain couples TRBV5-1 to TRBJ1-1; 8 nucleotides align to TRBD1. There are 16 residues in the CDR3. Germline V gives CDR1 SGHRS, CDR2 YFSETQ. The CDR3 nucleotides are TGCGCCAGCAGCTTGGATTTCAGGGGGCTGAATACTGAAGCTTTCTTT. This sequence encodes CASSLDFRGLNTEAFF. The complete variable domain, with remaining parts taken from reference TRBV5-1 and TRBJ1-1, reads KAGVTQTPRYLIKTRGQQVTLSCSPISGHRSVSWYQQTPGQGLQFLFEYFSETQRNKGNFPGRFSGRQFSNSRSEMNVSTLELGDSALYLCASSLDFRGLNTEAFFGQGTRLTVV.

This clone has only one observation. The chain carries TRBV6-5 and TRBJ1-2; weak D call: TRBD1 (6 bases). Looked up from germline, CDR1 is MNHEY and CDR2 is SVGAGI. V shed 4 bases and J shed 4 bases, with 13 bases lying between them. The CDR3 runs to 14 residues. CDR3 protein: CASSSYTGSYGYTF. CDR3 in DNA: TGTGCCAGCAGTTCATATACAGGGAGCTATGGCTACACCTTC.

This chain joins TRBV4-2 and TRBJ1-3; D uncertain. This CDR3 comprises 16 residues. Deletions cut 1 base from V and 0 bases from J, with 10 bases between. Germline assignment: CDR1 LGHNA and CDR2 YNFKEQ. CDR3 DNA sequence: TGTGCCAGCAGCCAAGTAGGCTCGGGCTCTGGAAACACCATATATTTT. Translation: CASSQVGSGSGNTIYF.

The CDR3 spells CASSLSGSNTGELFF. The CDR3 coding sequence is TGTGCCAGCAGCTTATCGGGGTCGAACACCGGGGAGCTGTTTTTT. This chain links TRBV7-2 with TRBJ2-2; weak D call: TRBD2 (5 bases). V was pared by 2 bases and J by 0 bases, with 7 bases between. Germline V CDR1 and CDR2: SGHTA, FQGNSA. The CDR3 runs to 15 residues. The complete variable domain, with remaining parts taken from reference TRBV7-2 and TRBJ2-2, reads GAGVSQSPSNKVTEKGKDVELRCDPISGHTALYWYRQSLGQGLEFLIYFQGNSAPDKSGLPSDRFSAERTGGSVSTLTIQRTQQEDSAVYLCASSLSGSNTGELFFGEGSRLTVL.

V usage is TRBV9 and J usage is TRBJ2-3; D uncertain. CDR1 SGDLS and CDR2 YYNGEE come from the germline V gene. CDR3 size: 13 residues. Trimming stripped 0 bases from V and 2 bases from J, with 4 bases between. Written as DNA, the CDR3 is TGTGCCAGCAGCGTAGTCGACACAGATACGCAGTATTTT. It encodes CASSVVDTDTQYF.

CDR3 DNA sequence: TGTGCCAGCAGCTTGGCCCCGTACACTGAAGCTTTCTTT. As protein: CASSLAPYTEAFF. V is TRBV11-2 and J is TRBJ1-1; D not certain. CDR3 length: 13 residues. V lost 3 bases and J lost 3, with 8 bases in between. The germline V gene has CDR1 SGHAT and CDR2 FQNNGV.

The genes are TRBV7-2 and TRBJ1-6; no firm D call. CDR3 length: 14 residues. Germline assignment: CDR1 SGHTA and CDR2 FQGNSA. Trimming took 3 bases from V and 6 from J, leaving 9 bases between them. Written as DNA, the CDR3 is TGTGCCAGCAGCTTCTTCCAGCTTAATTCACCCCTCCACTTT. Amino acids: CASSFFQLNSPLHF. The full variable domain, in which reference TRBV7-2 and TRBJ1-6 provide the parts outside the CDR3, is GAGVSQSPSNKVTEKGKDVELRCDPISGHTALYWYRQSLGQGLEFLIYFQGNSAPDKSGLPSDRFSAERTGGSVSTLTIQRTQQEDSAVYLCASSFFQLNSPLHFGNGTRLTVT.

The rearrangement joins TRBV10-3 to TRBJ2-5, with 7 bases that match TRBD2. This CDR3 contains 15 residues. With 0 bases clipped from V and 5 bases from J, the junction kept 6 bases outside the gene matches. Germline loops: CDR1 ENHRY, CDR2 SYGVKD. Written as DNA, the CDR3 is TGTGCCATCAGTGAGTCAGGGCGGGAGCAGGAGACCCAGTACTTC. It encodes CAISESGREQETQYF.

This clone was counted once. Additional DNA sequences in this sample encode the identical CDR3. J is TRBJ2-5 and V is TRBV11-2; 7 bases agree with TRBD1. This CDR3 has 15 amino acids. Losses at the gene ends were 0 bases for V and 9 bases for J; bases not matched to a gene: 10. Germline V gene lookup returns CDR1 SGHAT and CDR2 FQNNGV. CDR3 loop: CASSLDPGQMLAQYF. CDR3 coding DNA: TGTGCCAGCAGCTTAGATCCGGGACAGATGTTGGCCCAGTACTTC.

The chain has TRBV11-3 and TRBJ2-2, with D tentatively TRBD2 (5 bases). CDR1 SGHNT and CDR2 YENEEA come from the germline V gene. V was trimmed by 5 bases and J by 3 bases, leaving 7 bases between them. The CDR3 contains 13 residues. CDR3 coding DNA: TGTGCCAGCAGCCGGACTGACACCGGGGAGCTGTTTTTT. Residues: CASSRTDTGELFF.

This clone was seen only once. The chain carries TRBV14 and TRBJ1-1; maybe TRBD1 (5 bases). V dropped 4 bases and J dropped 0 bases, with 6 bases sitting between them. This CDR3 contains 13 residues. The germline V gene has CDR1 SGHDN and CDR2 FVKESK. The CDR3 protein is CASSRTMNTEAFF. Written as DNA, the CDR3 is TGTGCCAGCAGCCGGACAATGAACACTGAAGCTTTCTTT.

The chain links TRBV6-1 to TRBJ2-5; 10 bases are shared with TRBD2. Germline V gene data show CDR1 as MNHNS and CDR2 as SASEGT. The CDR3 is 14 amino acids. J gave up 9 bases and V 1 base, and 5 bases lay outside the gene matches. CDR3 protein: CASSEDPGLAPQYF. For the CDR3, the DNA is TGTGCCAGCAGTGAAGACCCGGGACTAGCGCCCCAGTACTTC.

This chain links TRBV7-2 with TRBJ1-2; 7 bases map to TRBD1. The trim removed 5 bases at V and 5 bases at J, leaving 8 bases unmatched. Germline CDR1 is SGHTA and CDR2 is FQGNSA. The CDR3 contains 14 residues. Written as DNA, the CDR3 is TGTGCCAGCAGCCCATACAGGGGAGAGTATGGCTACACCTTC. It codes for CASSPYRGEYGYTF. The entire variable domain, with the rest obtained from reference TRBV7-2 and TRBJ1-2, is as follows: GAGVSQSPSNKVTEKGKDVELRCDPISGHTALYWYRQSLGQGLEFLIYFQGNSAPDKSGLPSDRFSAERTGGSVSTLTIQRTQQEDSAVYLCASSPYRGEYGYTFGSGTRLTVV.

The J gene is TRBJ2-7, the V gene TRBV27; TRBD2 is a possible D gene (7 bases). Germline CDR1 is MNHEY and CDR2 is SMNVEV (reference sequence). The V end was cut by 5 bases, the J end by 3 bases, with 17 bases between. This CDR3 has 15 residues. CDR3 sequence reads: CASSRYRGAVYEQYF. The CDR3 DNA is TGTGCCAGCAGTCGTTACCGGGGGGCAGTCTACGAGCAGTACTTC.